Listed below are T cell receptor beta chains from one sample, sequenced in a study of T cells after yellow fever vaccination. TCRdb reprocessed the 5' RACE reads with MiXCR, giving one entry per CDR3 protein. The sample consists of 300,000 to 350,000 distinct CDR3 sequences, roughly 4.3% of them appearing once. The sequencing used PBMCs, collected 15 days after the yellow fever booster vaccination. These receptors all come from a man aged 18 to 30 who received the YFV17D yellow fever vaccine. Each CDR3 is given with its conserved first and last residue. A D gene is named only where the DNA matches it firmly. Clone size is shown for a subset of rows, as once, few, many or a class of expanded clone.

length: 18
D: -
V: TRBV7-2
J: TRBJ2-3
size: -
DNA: TGTGCCAGCAGCTTAGCACCCCCACGAGGGGGGGCAGCAGATACGCAGTATTTT
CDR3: CASSLAPPRGGAADTQYF

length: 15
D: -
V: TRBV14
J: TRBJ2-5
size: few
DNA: TGTGCCAGCAGCCAAGTGACAGCGTACCAAGAGACCCAGTACTTC
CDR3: CASSQVTAYQETQYF

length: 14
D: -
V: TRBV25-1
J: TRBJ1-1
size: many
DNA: TGTGCCAGCAGTGATGGCGTAGGGTGGACTGAAGCTTTCTTT
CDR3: CASSDGVGWTEAFF

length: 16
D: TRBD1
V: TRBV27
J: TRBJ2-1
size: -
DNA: TGTGCCAGCAGTTTATGGGGGGGGACAGGGTACAATGAGCAGTTCTTC
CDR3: CASSLWGGTGYNEQFF

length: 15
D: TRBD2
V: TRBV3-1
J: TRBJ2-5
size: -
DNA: TGTGCCACCGCTCGGACTAGCGGAGAATGGGGGACCCAGTACTTC
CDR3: CATARTSGEWGTQYF

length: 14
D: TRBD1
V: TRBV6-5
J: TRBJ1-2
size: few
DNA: TGTGCCAGCAGCATGACAGGGAAGAACTATGGCTACACCTTC
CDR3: CASSMTGKNYGYTF

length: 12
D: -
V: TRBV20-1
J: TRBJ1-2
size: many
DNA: TGCAGTGCTAGAGAGGGGGGTTATGGCTACACCTTC
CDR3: CSAREGGYGYTF

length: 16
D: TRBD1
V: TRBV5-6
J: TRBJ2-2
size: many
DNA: TGTGCCAGCAGCTGGGGACAGGGGGCTTTGGCCGGGGAGCTGTTTTTT
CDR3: CASSWGQGALAGELFF

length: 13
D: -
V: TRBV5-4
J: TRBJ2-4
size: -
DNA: TGTGCCAGCAGCCTCGGGACGGAAAACATTCAGTACTTC
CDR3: CASSLGTENIQYF

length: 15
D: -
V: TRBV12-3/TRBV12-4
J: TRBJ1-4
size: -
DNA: TGTGCCAGCAGTTTACTGGCGGGTACTAATGAAAAACTGTTTTTT
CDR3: CASSLLAGTNEKLFF

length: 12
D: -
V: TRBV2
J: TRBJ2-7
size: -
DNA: TGTGCCAGCAGTGACAGGGGGGGCGAGCAGTACTTC
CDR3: CASSDRGGEQYF

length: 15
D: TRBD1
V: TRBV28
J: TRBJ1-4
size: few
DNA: TGTGCCAGCAGTCACGGGACAGGGGAAAGGGAAAAACTGTTTTTT
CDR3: CASSHGTGEREKLFF

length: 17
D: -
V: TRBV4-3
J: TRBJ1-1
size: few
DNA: TGCGCCAGCAGCCAAGACTTACTAGGACAGTGGTCCACTGAAGCTTTCTTT
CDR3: CASSQDLLGQWSTEAFF

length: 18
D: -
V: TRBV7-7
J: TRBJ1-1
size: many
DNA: TGTGCTAGCAGCTTAGCGTTATTAAGGAGGAGGGGGAACACTGAAGCTTTCTTT
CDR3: CASSLALLRRRGNTEAFF

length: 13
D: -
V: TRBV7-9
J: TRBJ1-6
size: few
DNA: TGTGCCAGCAGCCAGGAGGGAAGGTCACCCCTCCACTTT
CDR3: CASSQEGRSPLHF

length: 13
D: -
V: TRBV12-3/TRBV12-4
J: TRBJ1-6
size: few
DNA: TGTGCCAGCAGTTTCAGGACCCATTCACCCCTCCACTTT
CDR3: CASSFRTHSPLHF

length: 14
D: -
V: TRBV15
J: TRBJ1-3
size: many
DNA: TGTGCCACCAGAGACCAGGGAAATGGAAACACCATATATTTT
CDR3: CATRDQGNGNTIYF

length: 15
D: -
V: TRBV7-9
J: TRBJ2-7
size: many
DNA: TGTGCCAGCAGCTTTAGGGAAGGGGGACCCTACGAGCAGTACTTC
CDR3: CASSFREGGPYEQYF

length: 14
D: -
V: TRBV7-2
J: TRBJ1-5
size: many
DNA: TGTGCCAGCAGCTGGACAGAAGCTAATCAGCCCCAGCATTTT
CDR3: CASSWTEANQPQHF

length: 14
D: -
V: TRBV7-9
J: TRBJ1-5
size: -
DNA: TGTGCCAGCAGCCCCAAGGGTAGCAATCAGCCCCAGCATTTT
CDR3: CASSPKGSNQPQHF

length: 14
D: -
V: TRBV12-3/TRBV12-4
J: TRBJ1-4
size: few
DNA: TGTGCCAGCAGTTTACTCAGGAATAATGAAAAACTGTTTTTT
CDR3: CASSLLRNNEKLFF

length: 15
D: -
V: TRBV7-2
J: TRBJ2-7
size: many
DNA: TGTGCCAGCAGCGCGTGGCGGGGTTTGGGCTACGAGCAGTACTTC
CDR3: CASSAWRGLGYEQYF

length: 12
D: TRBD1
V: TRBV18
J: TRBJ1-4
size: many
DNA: TGTGCCAGCTCACAGGGCGTACAGGGGCTCAATTTT
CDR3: CASSQGVQGLNF

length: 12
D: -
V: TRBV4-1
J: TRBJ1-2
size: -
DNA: TGCGCCAGCGGATTCCTTACTGGTGGCTACACCTTC
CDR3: CASGFLTGGYTF

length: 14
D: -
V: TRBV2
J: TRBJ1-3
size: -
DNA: TGTGCCAGCAAGCCGGGTTTCTCTGGAAACACCATATATTTT
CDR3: CASKPGFSGNTIYF

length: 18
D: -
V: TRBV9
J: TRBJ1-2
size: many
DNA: TGTGCCAGCAGCGGAAGACTGACCCAGGGGAAGTCCAGCTATGGCTACACCTTC
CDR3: CASSGRLTQGKSSYGYTF

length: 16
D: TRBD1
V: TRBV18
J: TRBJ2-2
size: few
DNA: TGTGCCAGCTCACCACCCGGACAGGGATTTTTCGGGGAGCTGTTTTTT
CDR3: CASSPPGQGFFGELFF

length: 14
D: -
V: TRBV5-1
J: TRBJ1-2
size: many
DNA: TGCGCCAGCAGCTTGGAAGGCAGGGGAGATGGCTACACCTTC
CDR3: CASSLEGRGDGYTF

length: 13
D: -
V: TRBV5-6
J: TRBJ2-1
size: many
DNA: TGTGCCAGCTACCGTCATAGGGGGGGTGAGCAGTTCTTC
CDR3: CASYRHRGGEQFF

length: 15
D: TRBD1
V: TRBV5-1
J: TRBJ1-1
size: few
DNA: TGCGCCAGCAGCATGAGAAGGGGGCGAGCCACTGAAGCTTTCTTT
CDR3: CASSMRRGRATEAFF

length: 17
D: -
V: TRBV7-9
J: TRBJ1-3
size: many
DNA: TGTGCCAGCAGCCCCTGGACGGGAATAAGCTCTGGAAACACCATATATTTT
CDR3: CASSPWTGISSGNTIYF

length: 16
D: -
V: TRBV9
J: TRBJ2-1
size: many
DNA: TGTGCCAGCAGCGTAGGCTGGGCCCTCTCCTACAATGAGCAGTTCTTC
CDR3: CASSVGWALSYNEQFF

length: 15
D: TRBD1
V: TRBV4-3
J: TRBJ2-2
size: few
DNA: TGCGCCAGCAGCCTAGGGACAGGGTTGGCCGGGGAGCTGTTTTTT
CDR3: CASSLGTGLAGELFF

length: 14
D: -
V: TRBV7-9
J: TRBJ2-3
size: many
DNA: TGTGCCAGCAGCTTAGCCACCCACACAGATACGCAGTATTTT
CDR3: CASSLATHTDTQYF

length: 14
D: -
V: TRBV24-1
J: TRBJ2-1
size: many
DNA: TGTGCCACCAGTGACACCAGGGGAAGCAATGAGCAGTTCTTC
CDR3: CATSDTRGSNEQFF

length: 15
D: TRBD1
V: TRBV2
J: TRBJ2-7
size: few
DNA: TGTGCCAGCAGTGTGGCGGAGACAGGGGTATACGAGCAGTACTTC
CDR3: CASSVAETGVYEQYF

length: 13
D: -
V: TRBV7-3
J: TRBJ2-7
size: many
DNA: TGTGCCAGCAGCCCCGGACAGAGCTACGAGCAGTACTTC
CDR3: CASSPGQSYEQYF

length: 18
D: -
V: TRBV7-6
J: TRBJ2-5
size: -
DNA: TGTGCCAGCAGCTTCAATAAGGGACGTTTAAAAGGGACGGAGACCCAGTACTTC
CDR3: CASSFNKGRLKGTETQYF

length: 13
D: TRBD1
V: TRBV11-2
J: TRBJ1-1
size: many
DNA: TGTGCCAGCAGCTTAGTCCCCAGGGGGCAAGCTTTCTTT
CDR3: CASSLVPRGQAFF

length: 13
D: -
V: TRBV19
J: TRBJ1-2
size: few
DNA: TGTGCCAGTAGTATTTGGCAACAGGATGGCTACACCTTC
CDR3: CASSIWQQDGYTF

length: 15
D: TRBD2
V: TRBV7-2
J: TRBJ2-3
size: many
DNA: TGTGCCAGCAGCTATAGCGGGGGGAACACAGATACGCAGTATTTT
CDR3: CASSYSGGNTDTQYF

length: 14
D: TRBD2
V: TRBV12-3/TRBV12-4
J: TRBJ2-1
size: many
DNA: TGTGCCAGCGCACTAGCGGGGGGGCCCGATGAGCAGTTCTTC
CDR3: CASALAGGPDEQFF